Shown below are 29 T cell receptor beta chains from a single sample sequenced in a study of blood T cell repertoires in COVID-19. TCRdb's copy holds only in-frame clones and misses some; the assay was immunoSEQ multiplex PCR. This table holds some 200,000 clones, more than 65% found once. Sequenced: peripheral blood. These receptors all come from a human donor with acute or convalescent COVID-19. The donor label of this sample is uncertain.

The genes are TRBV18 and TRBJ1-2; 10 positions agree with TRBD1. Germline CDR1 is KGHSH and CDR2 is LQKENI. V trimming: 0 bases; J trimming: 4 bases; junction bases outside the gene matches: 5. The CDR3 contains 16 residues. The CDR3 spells CASSPPGGQGLYGYTF. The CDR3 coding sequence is TGTGCCAGCTCACCACCGGGGGGACAGGGGCTCTATGGCTACACCTTC. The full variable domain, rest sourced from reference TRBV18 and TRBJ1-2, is NAGVMQNPRHLVRRRGQEARLRCSPMKGHSHVYWYRQLPEEGLKFMVYLQKENIIDESGMPKERFSAEFPKEGPSILRIQQVVRGDSAAYFCASSPPGGQGLYGYTFGSGTRLTVV.

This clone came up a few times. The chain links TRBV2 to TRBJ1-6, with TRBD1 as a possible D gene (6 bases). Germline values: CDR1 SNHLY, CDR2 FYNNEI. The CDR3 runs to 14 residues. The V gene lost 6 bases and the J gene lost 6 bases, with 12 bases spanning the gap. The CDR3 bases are TGTGCCAGCAGGAGCGACAGGCTTAATTCACCCCTCCACTTT. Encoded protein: CASRSDRLNSPLHF.

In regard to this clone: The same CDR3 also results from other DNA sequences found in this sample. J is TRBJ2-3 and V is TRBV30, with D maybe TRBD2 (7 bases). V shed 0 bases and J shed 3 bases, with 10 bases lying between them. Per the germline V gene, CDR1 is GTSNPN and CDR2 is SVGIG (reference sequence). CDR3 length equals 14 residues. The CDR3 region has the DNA TGTGCCTGGAGTGTAAGGGGGGGAACAGATACGCAGTATTTT. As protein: CAWSVRGGTDTQYF.

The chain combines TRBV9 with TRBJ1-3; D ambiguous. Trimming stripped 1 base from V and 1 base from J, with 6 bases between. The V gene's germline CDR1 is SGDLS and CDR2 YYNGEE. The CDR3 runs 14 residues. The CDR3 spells CASSVTSSGNTIYF. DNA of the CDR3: TGTGCCAGCAGCGTAACTTCATCTGGAAACACCATATATTTT.

The CDR3 DNA follows: TGCGCCAGCAGCATTCTAGACCAAGAGACCCAGTACTTC. Amino acids: CASSILDQETQYF. The chain uses TRBV5-1 and TRBJ2-5; D is ambiguous. Germline lookup yields CDR1 SGHRS and CDR2 YFSETQ. The CDR3 extends over 13 amino acids. Trimming stripped 4 bases from V and 0 bases from J, with 7 bases between.

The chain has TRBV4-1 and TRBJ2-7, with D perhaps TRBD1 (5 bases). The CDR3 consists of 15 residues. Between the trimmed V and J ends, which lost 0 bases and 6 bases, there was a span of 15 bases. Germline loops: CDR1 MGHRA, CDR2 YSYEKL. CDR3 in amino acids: CASSQEDGARAEQYF. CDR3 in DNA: TGCGCCAGCAGCCAAGAGGATGGGGCCAGGGCCGAGCAGTACTTC.

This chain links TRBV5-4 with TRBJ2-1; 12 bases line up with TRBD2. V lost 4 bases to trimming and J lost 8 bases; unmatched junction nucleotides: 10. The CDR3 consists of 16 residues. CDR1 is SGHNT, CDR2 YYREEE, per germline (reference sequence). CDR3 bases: TGTGCCAGCAGCATTAGACTAGCGGGGGCTGGGGATGAGCAGTTCTTC. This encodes CASSIRLAGAGDEQFF.

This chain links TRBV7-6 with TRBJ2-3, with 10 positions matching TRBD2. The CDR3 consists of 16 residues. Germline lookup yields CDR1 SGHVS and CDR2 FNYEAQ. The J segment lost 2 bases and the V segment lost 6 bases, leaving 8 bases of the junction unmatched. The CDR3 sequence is CASSFRTSGSTDTQYF. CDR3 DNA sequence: TGTGCCAGCAGTTTTAGGACTAGCGGTTCCACAGATACGCAGTATTTT.

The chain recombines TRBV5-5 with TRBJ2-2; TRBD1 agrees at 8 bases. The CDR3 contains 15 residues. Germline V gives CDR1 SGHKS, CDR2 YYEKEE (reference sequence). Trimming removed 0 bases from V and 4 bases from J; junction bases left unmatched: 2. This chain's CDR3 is CASSLGTGSTGELFF. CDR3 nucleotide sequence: TGTGCCAGCAGCTTGGGGACAGGGAGCACCGGGGAGCTGTTTTTT.

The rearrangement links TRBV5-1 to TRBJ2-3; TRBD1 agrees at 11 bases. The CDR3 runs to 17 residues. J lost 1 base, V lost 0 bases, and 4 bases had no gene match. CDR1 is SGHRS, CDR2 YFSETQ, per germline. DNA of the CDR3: TGCGCCAGCAGCTTGGGTTTGGGACAGGGGGGCACAGATACGCAGTATTTT. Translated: CASSLGLGQGGTDTQYF.

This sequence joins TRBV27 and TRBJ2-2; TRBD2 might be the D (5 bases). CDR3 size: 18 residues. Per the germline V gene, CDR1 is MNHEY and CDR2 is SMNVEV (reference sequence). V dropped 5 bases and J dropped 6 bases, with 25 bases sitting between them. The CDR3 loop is CASSRHTTDYFEPGELFF. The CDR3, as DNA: TGTGCCAGCAGTAGACATACAACAGACTATTTCGAACCCGGGGAGCTGTTTTTT.

The CDR3 nucleotides are TGTGCCAGCAGCCCGATTGACTGGACAGCGAGAGGTTTGAGTGGCTACACCTTC. Amino acid sequence: CASSPIDWTARGLSGYTF. The rearrangement links TRBV14 to TRBJ1-2; a weak D match, TRBD1 (6 bases). CDR3 length: 18 residues. Deletions cut 4 bases from V and 7 bases from J, with 28 bases between. Germline CDR1 SGHDN, CDR2 FVKESK.

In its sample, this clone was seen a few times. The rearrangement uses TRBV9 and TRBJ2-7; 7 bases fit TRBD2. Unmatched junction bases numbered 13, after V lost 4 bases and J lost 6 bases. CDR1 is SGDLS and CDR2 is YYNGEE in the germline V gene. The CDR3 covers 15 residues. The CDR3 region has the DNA TGTGCCAGCAGCCCCTACGGGAGGAGCGGAATCGAGCAGTACTTC. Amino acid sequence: CASSPYGRSGIEQYF.

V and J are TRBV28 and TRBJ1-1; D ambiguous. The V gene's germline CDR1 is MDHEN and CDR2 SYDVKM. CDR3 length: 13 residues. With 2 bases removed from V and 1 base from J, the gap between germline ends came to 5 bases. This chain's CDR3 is CASSLAGNTEAFF. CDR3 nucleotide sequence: TGTGCCAGCAGTTTAGCAGGGAACACTGAAGCTTTCTTT.

The CDR3 is CACRDRGRITEAFF. DNA for the CDR3: TGTGCCTGCCGGGACAGGGGAAGGATCACTGAAGCTTTCTTT. The chain recombines TRBV30 with TRBJ1-1; the match to TRBD1 covers 10 bases. J lost 4 bases, V lost 6 bases, and 8 bases had no gene match. The germline V gene has CDR1 GTSNPN and CDR2 SVGIG (reference sequence). The CDR3 contains 14 residues. Complete variable domain (other parts from reference TRBV30 and TRBJ1-1): SQTIHQWPATLVQPVGSPLSLECTVEGTSNPNLYWYRQAAGRGLQLLFYSVGIGQISSEVPQNLSASRPQDRQFILSSKKLLLSDSGFYLCACRDRGRITEAFFGQGTRLTVV.

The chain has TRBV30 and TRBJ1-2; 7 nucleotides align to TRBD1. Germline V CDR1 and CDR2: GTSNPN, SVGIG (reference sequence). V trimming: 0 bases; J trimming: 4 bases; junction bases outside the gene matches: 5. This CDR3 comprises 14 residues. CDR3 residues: CAWSVRAGGYGYTF. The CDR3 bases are TGTGCCTGGAGTGTACGGGCAGGGGGCTATGGCTACACCTTC.

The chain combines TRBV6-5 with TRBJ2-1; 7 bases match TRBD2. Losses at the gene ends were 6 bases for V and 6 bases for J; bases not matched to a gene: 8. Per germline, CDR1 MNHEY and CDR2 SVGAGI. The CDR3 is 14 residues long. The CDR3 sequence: CASRTGGLGNEQFF. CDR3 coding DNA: TGTGCCAGCAGGACGGGGGGTCTGGGCAATGAGCAGTTCTTC.

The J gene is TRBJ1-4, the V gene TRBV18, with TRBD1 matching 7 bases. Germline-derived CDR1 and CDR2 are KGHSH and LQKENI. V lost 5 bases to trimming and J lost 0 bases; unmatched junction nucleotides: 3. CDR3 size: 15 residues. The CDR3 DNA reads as TGTGCCAGCTCATCCCAGGGGGCAACTAATGAAAAACTGTTTTTT. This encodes CASSSQGATNEKLFF.

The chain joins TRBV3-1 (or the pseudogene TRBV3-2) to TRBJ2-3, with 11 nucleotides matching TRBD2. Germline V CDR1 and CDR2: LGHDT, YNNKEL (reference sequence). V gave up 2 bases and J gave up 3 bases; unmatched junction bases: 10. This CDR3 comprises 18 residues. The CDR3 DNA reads TGTGCCAGCAGCCAACTTTCGACCCTAGCGGGAGGAACAGATACGCAGTATTTT. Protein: CASSQLSTLAGGTDTQYF.

The chain's CDR3 is CAWAQAGTMPHEQYF. The DNA of the CDR3 is TGTGCCTGGGCCCAAGCCGGGACTATGCCCCACGAGCAGTACTTC. The genes are TRBV30 and TRBJ2-7; TRBD2 agrees at 7 bases. The CDR3 extends over 15 amino acids. After removal of 5 bases from V and 5 bases from J, the junction contained 15 bases not matched to a gene. The germline V gene has CDR1 GTSNPN and CDR2 SVGIG (reference sequence).

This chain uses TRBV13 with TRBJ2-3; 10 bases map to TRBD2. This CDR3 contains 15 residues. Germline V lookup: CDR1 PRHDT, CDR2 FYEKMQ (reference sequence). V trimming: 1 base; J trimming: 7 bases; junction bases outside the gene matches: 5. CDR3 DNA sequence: TGTGCCAGCAGCTTAGCTAGCGGGAGTTCTCATACGCAGTATTTT. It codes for CASSLASGSSHTQYF.

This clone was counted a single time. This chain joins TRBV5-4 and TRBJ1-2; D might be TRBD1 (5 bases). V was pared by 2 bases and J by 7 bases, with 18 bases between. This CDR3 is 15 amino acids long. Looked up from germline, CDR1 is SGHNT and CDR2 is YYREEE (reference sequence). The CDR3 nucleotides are TGTGCCAGCAGCTTTCTCACAGGTGCGACTGGTGGCTACACCTTC. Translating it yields CASSFLTGATGGYTF.

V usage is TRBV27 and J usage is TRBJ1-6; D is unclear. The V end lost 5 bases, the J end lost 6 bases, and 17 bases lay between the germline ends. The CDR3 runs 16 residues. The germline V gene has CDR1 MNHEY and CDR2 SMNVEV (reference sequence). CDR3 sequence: CASSDPGANFNSPLHF. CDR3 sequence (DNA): TGTGCCAGCAGTGACCCGGGAGCCAACTTTAATTCACCCCTCCACTTT.

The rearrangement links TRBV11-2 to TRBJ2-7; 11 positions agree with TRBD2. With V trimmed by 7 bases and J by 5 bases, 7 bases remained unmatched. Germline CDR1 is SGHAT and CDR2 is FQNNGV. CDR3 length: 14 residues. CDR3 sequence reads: CASKVAGGLNEQYF. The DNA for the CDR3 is TGTGCCAGCAAGGTAGCGGGGGGGCTTAACGAGCAGTACTTC.

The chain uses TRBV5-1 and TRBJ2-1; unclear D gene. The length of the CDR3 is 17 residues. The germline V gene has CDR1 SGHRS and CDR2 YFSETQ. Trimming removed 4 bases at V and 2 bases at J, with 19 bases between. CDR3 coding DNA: TGCGCCAGCAGCCCGAGGCTCCGCGGCCAAACCTACAATGAGCAGTTCTTC. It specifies CASSPRLRGQTYNEQFF.

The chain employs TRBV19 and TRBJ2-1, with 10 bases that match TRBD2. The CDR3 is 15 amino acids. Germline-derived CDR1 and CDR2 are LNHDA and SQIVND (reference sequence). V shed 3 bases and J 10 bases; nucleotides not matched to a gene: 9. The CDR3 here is CASSISASGRGEQFF. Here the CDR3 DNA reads TGTGCCAGTAGTATTTCGGCTAGCGGGAGAGGGGAGCAGTTCTTC.

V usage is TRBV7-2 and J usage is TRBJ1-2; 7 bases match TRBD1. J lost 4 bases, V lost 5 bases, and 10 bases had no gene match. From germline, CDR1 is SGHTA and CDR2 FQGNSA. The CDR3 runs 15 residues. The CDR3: CASSANSGTVYGYTF. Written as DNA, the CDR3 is TGTGCCAGCAGCGCCAATTCCGGGACAGTCTATGGCTACACCTTC.

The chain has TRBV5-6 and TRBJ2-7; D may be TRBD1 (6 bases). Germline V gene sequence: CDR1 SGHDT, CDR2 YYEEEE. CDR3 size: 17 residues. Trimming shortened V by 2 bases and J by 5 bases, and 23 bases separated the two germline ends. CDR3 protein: CASSLPRQDGRSHEQYF. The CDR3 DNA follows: TGTGCCAGCAGCTTACCGCGACAGGACGGAAGGAGCCACGAGCAGTACTTC.

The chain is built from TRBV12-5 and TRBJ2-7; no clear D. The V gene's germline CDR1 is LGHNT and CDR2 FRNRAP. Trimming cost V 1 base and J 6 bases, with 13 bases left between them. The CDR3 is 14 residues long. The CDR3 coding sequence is TGTGCTAGTGGTTTGGCCCTTCTAAATGGCGAGCAGTACTTC. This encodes CASGLALLNGEQYF.